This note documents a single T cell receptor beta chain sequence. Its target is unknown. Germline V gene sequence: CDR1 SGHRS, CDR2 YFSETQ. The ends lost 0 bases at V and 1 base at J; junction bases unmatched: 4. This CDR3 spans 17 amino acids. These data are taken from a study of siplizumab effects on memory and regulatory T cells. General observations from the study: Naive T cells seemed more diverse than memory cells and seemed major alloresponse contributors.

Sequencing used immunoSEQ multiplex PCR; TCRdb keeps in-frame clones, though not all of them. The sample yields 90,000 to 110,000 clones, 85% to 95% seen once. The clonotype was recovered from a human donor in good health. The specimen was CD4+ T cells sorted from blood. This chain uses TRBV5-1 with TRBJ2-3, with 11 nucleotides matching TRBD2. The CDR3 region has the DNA TGCGCCAGCAGCTTGGAATTAGCGGGAGGGGGCACAGATACGCAGTATTTT. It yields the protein CASSLELAGGGTDTQYF.